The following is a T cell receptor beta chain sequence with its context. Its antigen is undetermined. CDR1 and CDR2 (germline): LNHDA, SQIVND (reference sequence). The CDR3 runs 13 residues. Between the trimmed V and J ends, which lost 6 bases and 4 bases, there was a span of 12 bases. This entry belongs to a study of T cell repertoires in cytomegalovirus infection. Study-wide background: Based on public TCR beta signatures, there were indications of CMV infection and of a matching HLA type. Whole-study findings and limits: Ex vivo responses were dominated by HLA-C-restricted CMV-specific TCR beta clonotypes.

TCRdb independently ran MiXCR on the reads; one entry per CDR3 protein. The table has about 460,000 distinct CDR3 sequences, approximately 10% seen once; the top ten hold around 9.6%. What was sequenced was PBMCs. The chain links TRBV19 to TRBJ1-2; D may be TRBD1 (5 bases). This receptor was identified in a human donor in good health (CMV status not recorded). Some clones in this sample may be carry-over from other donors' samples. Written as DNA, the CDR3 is TGTGCCAGTAGGATGTCTGGGGCCTATGGCTACACCTTC. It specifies CASRMSGAYGYTF.